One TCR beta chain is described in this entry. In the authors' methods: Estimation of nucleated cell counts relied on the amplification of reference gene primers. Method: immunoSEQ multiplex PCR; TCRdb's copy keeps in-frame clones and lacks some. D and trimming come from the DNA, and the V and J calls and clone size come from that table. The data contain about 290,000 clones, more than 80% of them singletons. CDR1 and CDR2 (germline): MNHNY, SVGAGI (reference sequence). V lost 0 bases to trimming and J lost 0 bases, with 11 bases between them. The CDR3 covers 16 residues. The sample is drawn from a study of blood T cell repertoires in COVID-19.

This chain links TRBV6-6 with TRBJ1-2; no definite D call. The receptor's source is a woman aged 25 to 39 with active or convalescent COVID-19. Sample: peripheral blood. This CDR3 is CASSYSNGESNYGYTF. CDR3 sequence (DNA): TGTGCCAGCAGTTACTCGAATGGGGAGTCTAACTATGGCTACACCTTC.